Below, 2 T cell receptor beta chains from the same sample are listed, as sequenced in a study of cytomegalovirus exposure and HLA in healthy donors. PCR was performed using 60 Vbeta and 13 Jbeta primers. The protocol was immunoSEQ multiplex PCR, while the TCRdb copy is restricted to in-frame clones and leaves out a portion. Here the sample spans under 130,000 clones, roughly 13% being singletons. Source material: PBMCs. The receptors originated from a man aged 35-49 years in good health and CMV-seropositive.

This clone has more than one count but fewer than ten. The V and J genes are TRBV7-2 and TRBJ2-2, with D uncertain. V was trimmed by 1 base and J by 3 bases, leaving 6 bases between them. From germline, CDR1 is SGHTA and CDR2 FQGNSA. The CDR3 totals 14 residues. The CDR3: CASSLDRYTGELFF. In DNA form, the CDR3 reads TGTGCCAGCAGCTTAGATCGGTACACCGGGGAGCTGTTTTTT.

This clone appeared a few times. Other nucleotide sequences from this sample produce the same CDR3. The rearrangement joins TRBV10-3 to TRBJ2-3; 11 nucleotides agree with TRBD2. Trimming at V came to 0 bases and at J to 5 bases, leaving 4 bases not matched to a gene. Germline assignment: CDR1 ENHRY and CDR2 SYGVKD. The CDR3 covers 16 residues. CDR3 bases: TGTGCCATCAGTGAGTCCCTAGCGGGAGGTTTAGATACGCAGTATTTT. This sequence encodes CAISESLAGGLDTQYF.